The T cell receptor (beta chain) under discussion was sequenced for a study of OX40 agonist ivuxolimab in advanced cancers. Study-level findings and limits: Patients with a partial response at 0.1-3.0 mg/kg had among the lowest clonal expansion.

The CDR3 runs 10 residues. V dropped 3 bases and J dropped 5 bases, with 3 bases sitting between them. The germline V gene encodes CDR1 DFQATT and CDR2 SNEGSKA (reference sequence). As regards this clone: As yet, its antigen is unknown.

TCRdb's copy holds only in-frame clones and misses some; the assay was immunoSEQ multiplex PCR. Among roughly 43,000 clones, around 85% were seen once, and the ten largest hold about 35%. Material: CD4+ or CD8+ T cells sorted from blood, obtained in a trial of the OX40 agonist ivuxolimab. The source is an adult with an advanced solid tumor such as melanoma, head and neck, liver or kidney cancer. The chain recombines TRBV20-1 with TRBJ2-3, with D unclear. CDR3 sequence reads: CSAREDTQYF. The DNA of the CDR3 is TGCAGTGCTAGGGAAGATACGCAGTATTTT.